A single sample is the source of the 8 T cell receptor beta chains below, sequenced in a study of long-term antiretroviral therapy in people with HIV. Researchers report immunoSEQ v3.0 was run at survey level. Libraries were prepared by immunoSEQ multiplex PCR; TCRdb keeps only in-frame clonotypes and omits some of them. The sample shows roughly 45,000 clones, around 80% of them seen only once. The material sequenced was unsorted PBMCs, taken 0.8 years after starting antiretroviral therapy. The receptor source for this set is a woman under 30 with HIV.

In DNA, the CDR3 is TGTGCCAGCAGCTTAGAGAGGAACACTGAAGCTTTCTTT. The encoded protein is CASSLERNTEAFF. V gene TRBV11-2 combines with J gene TRBJ1-1; D gene uncertain. CDR1 and CDR2 (germline): SGHAT, FQNNGV. V was shortened by 0 bases and J by 1 base, with 3 bases between the two germline ends. The CDR3 is 13 amino acids.

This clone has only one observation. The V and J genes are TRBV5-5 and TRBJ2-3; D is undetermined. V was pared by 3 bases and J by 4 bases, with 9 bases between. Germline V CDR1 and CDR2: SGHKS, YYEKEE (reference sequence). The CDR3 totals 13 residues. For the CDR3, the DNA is TGTGCCAGCAGCTGGCGAGAGCCAGATACGCAGTATTTT. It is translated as CASSWREPDTQYF.

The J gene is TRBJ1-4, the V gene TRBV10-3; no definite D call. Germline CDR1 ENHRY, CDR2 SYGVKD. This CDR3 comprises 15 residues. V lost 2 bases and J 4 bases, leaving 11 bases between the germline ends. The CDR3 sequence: CAISEGEAGNEKLFF. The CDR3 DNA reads TGTGCCATCAGTGAGGGTGAGGCTGGTAATGAAAAACTGTTTTTT.

Here the CDR3 reads CASSPLGDAWIQYF. For the CDR3, the DNA is TGTGCCAGCAGTCCCCTTGGGGATGCTTGGATCCAGTACTTC. The V and J genes are TRBV6-6 and TRBJ2-5; no firm D call. Germline V gives CDR1 MNHNY, CDR2 SVGAGI (reference sequence). The V gene lost 5 bases and the J gene lost 10 bases, with 20 bases spanning the gap. This CDR3 spans 14 amino acids.

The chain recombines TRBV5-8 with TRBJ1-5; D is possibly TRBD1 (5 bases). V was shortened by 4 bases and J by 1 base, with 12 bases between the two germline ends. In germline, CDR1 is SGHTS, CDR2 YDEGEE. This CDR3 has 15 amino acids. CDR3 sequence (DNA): TGTGCCAGCAGCCAAGGGACCCTGAGCAATCAGCCCCAGCATTTT. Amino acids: CASSQGTLSNQPQHF. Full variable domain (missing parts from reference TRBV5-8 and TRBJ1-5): EAGVTQSPTHLIKTRGQQATLRCSPISGHTSVYWYQQALGLGLQFLLWYDEGEERNRGNFPPRFSGRQFPNYSSELNVNALELEDSALYLCASSQGTLSNQPQHFGDGTRLSIL.

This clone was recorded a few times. CDR3 region: CASSYSDRGAYNEQFF. The CDR3 DNA reads as TGTGCCAGCAGTTACTCGGACAGGGGGGCCTACAATGAGCAGTTCTTC. This chain joins TRBV6-5 and TRBJ2-1, with TRBD1 matching 10 bases. The germline V gene has CDR1 MNHEY and CDR2 SVGAGI. The J segment lost 2 bases and the V segment lost 0 bases, leaving 1 base of the junction unmatched. This CDR3 has 16 amino acids.

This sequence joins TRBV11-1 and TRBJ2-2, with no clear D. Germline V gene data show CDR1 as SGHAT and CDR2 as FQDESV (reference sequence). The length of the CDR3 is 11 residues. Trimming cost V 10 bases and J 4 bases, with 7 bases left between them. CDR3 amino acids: CATRSTGELFF. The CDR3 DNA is TGTGCCACCCGATCCACCGGGGAGCTGTTTTTT.

CDR3 in amino acids: CASSPTTSVSVGGELFF. In DNA form, the CDR3 reads TGTGCCAGCAGTCCTACGACTAGCGTCTCTGTGGGCGGGGAGCTGTTTTTT. The chain combines TRBV2 with TRBJ2-2; TRBD2 matches 8 bases. V lost 5 bases and J lost 7; bases outside the gene matches: 15. This CDR3 has 17 residues. From germline, CDR1 is SNHLY and CDR2 FYNNEI. The full variable domain, its missing parts supplied by reference TRBV2 and TRBJ2-2, is EPEVTQTPSHQVTQMGQEVILRCVPISNHLYFYWYRQILGQKVEFLVSFYNNEISEKSEIFDDQFSVERPDGSNFTLKIRSTKLEDSAMYFCASSPTTSVSVGGELFFGEGSRLTVL.